This entry concerns a single T cell receptor (beta chain). Its antigen is as yet unknown. From germline, CDR1 is SGDLS and CDR2 YYNGEE. V shed 2 bases and J shed 4 bases, with 12 bases lying between them. The CDR3 totals 14 residues. These data belong to a study of beta chain features in type 1 diabetes. Study observations and caveats: VDJ junctions sequenced from type 1 diabetes patients showed fewer insertions and more deletions. The study found moderately but significantly shorter TCRB CDR3s in all four CD4+ subsets of Type 1 diabetes patients.

The sequenced template was cDNA made from the entire isolated RNA. Generated by immunoSEQ multiplex PCR, the TCRdb table keeps only in-frame clones and is missing some. The repertoire includes some 280,000 clones, approximately 14% of them detected once, and around 0.016% sits in the top ten. This chain uses TRBV9 with TRBJ2-5, with D perhaps TRBD2 (6 bases). The receptor's source is a man aged 25-45 years with type 1 diabetes. The sequencing sample was made of naive CD4+ T cells from blood. The CDR3 loop reads CASSVLGTGETQYF. CDR3 DNA: TGTGCCAGCAGCGTTTTGGGGACTGGAGAGACCCAGTACTTC.